The TCR beta chain described here comes from a study of OX40 agonist ivuxolimab in advanced cancers. In the study overall: Participants averaged approximately 65 years of age (range about 23 to 80) and were over 75% male. Study-wide results and caveats: Clones of CD4+ and CD8+ blood T cells grew by week 6 at doses of 0.1 to 3.0 mg/kg. On average, a greater number of expanded clones characterised CD8+ T cells relative to CD4+.

Autoimmune disease history or systemic immunosuppression led to patient exclusion. The CDR3 sequence is 14 residues long. V was clipped by 3 bases and J by 3 bases; unmatched bases: 1. From germline, CDR1 is ENHRY and CDR2 SYGVKD. Profiling relied on immunoSEQ multiplex PCR, and the TCRdb table lists in-frame clones only, not all of them. Of some 130,000 clones listed, over 75% are singletons. As to this clone: The antigen is undetermined.

The source of this sequence is an adult with an advanced solid tumor such as melanoma, head and neck, liver or kidney cancer. The chain joins TRBV10-3 to TRBJ2-2, with 7 bases lining up with TRBD2. This specimen was CD4+ or CD8+ T cells sorted from blood, taken in a trial of the OX40 agonist ivuxolimab. CDR3 amino acids: CAISDGGYTGELFF. The CDR3 nucleotides are TGTGCCATCAGTGACGGGGGGTACACCGGGGAGCTGTTTTTT.